This T cell receptor (beta chain) was sequenced during a study of T cell responses to AZD1222 COVID-19 vaccine. General observations from the study: Close to half of all spike-specific TCRs reportedly target regions of the variants that are unmutated. Researchers took repertoire samples only after the peak T cell response had come. Spike was spanned by vaccine-associated CD4 TCRs, which were dominant at 160-218 and 743-854. Donors were mostly white British, more females; clonal diversity possibly underestimated.

Assay used: immunoSEQ multiplex PCR; TCRdb lists only in-frame clones, some missing. The data contain about 180,000 clones, approximately 86% of them seen just once; the ten biggest clones take up more than 7%. As to this clone: Its antigen is unknown.

The sequence derives from an adult in good health. The material sequenced was peripheral blood, taken on day 0 of AZD1222 vaccination.

The CDR3 is CASSASGGSHEQYF. The CDR3 nucleotides read TGTGCCAGCAGCGCCAGCGGGGGGTCCCACGAGCAGTACTTC. The rearrangement uses TRBV5-4 and TRBJ2-7; TRBD2 aligns across 9 bases. The CDR3 spans 14 residues. J was trimmed by 5 bases and V by 4 bases; bases with no gene match: 7. The germline gives CDR1 SGHNT, CDR2 YYREEE (reference sequence).